These 23 T cell receptor beta chains were sequenced from one sample in a study of long-term antiretroviral therapy in people with HIV. Run at survey level, the immunoSEQ assay was version v3.0. The table came from immunoSEQ multiplex PCR; TCRdb's copy has only in-frame clones and leaves some out. The table has 25,000 to 35,000 clones, 80% to 85% seen once. Sequenced material: unsorted PBMCs, taken almost 2.9 years after starting antiretroviral therapy. The receptors derive from a man in his thirties or forties with HIV.

This sequence joins TRBV9 and TRBJ2-7, with 7 bases lining up with TRBD2. Germline loops: CDR1 SGDLS, CDR2 YYNGEE. With 2 bases clipped from V and 5 bases from J, the junction kept 10 bases outside the gene matches. The CDR3 is made up of 15 amino acids. In DNA form, the CDR3 reads TGTGCCAGCAGCGTCTTAGGGCGGGAGTTGGACGAGCAGTACTTC. Its translation is CASSVLGRELDEQYF.

The chain uses TRBV4-1 and TRBJ1-1; possible D gene TRBD1, 5 bases. CDR3 size: 14 residues. Germline V gene lookup returns CDR1 MGHRA and CDR2 YSYEKL. V gave up 6 bases and J gave up 2 bases, with 13 bases separating them. CDR3 protein: CASRLRDPNTEAFF. The CDR3 DNA reads as TGCGCCAGCAGGCTCCGGGACCCCAACACTGAAGCTTTCTTT.

V gene TRBV9 combines with J gene TRBJ2-5; D might be TRBD1 or TRBD2, each matching 6 bases. V lost 3 bases to trimming and J lost 5 bases, with 8 bases between them. The CDR3 runs to 12 residues. CDR1 is SGDLS and CDR2 is YYNGEE in the germline V gene. The CDR3 spells CASSEGGETQYF. The CDR3 nucleotides are TGTGCCAGCAGCGAAGGGGGGGAGACCCAGTACTTC.

The chain recombines TRBV5-1 with TRBJ2-1, with D perhaps matching TRBD1 (6 bases). The germline CDR1 and CDR2 sequences are SGHRS and YFSETQ. The V end was cut by 3 bases, the J end by 3 bases, with 16 bases between. The CDR3 totals 16 residues. This CDR3 is CASSWAIGDNYNEQFF. The CDR3 DNA sequence: TGCGCCAGCAGCTGGGCTATTGGGGACAACTACAATGAGCAGTTCTTC.

V is TRBV19 and J is TRBJ1-3, with TRBD1 as a possible D gene (5 bases). From germline, CDR1 is LNHDA and CDR2 SQIVND (reference sequence). The CDR3 is 14 residues long. Trimming pared 7 bases from V and 2 bases from J, leaving 12 bases between. CDR3 bases: TGTGCCAGTACCACTGGGACTGCTGGAAACACCATATATTTT. Translation gives CASTTGTAGNTIYF. The complete variable domain, with remaining parts taken from reference TRBV19 and TRBJ1-3, reads DGGITQSPKYLFRKEGQNVTLSCEQNLNHDAMYWYRQDPGQGLRLIYYSQIVNDFQKGDIAEGYSVSREKKESFPLTVTSAQKNPTAFYLCASTTGTAGNTIYFGEGSWLTVV.

This clone was detected once. V and J are TRBV5-1 and TRBJ2-7, with TRBD1 matching over 8 bases. Trimming at V came to 4 bases and at J to 0 bases, leaving 6 bases not matched to a gene. This CDR3 spans 15 amino acids. Germline assignment: CDR1 SGHRS and CDR2 YFSETQ. CDR3 in DNA: TGCGCCAGCAGCCTCGGACAGGGACGCTCCTACGAGCAGTACTTC. Its protein product is CASSLGQGRSYEQYF.

This chain uses TRBV30 with TRBJ1-6; tentative D call: TRBD1 (6 bases). The CDR3 is made up of 13 amino acids. Germline loops: CDR1 GTSNPN, CDR2 SVGIG (reference sequence). The V end was cut by 5 bases, the J end by 6 bases, with 11 bases between. CDR3 nucleotide sequence: TGTGCCTGGGATCGGACAGTTAATTCACCCCTCCACTTT. Its protein is CAWDRTVNSPLHF.

V and J are TRBV5-6 and TRBJ2-6; 7 bases map to TRBD2. Germline V gene lookup returns CDR1 SGHDT and CDR2 YYEEEE. V lost 0 bases to trimming and J lost 9 bases; unmatched junction nucleotides: 6. This CDR3 is 15 amino acids long. The CDR3 DNA is TGTGCCAGCAGCTTGGGGGAGGGGTACGTCAACGTCCTGACTTTC. Protein: CASSLGEGYVNVLTF.

V gene TRBV30 combines with J gene TRBJ1-1; no definite D call. The CDR3 contains 11 residues. Germline loops: CDR1 GTSNPN, CDR2 SVGIG (reference sequence). Trimming removed 4 bases at V and 6 bases at J, with 9 bases between. The CDR3 DNA reads as TGTGCCTGGATGCCATTTCCTGAAGCTTTCTTT. Amino acids: CAWMPFPEAFF.

The genes are TRBV19 and TRBJ2-1; 10 bases line up with TRBD1. The CDR3 contains 18 residues. Germline CDR1 and CDR2: LNHDA and SQIVND (reference sequence). The V gene end was trimmed by 4 bases and the J gene end by 9 bases; junction bases not matched to a gene: 18. The CDR3 reads CASSRRSSGQGLVGEQFF. CDR3 bases: TGTGCCAGTAGTAGAAGATCCTCGGGACAGGGGTTAGTTGGTGAGCAGTTCTTC.

The J gene is TRBJ1-1, the V gene TRBV27; no firm D call. The CDR3 runs 15 residues. CDR1 MNHEY and CDR2 SMNVEV come from the germline V gene (reference sequence). V shed 1 base and J shed 2 bases, with 11 bases lying between them. The CDR3 loop reads CASSLYSPTNTEAFF. CDR3 bases: TGTGCCAGCAGTTTATATTCGCCGACTAACACTGAAGCTTTCTTT.

The chain employs TRBV6-1 and TRBJ1-1; perhaps TRBD1 as D (6 bases). CDR3 size: 11 residues. Germline CDR1 is MNHNS and CDR2 is SASEGT. Trimming left V 7 bases short and J 8 bases short, with 11 bases between. CDR3 amino acids: CASIKGHEAFF. The DNA of the CDR3 is TGTGCCAGCATAAAGGGACACGAAGCTTTCTTT.

This clone occurred once. The chain is built from TRBV7-2 and TRBJ1-6; weak D call: TRBD1 (5 bases). The length of the CDR3 is 14 residues. Germline CDR1 is SGHTA and CDR2 is FQGNSA. V was clipped by 1 base and J by 7 bases, with 8 bases between them. CDR3 loop: CASSLVGGNSPLHF. In DNA form, the CDR3 reads TGTGCCAGCAGCTTAGTGGGGGGGAATTCACCCCTCCACTTT.

The chain recombines TRBV19 with TRBJ1-4; D unclear. The CDR3 has 15 amino acids. Trimming pared 4 bases from V and 5 bases from J, leaving 14 bases between. The germline V gene encodes CDR1 LNHDA and CDR2 SQIVND (reference sequence). The CDR3 region is CASSKRSTFNEKLFF. The CDR3 nucleotides are TGTGCCAGTAGTAAAAGAAGTACCTTCAATGAAAAACTGTTTTTT.

The chain carries TRBV19 and TRBJ1-2; D unclear. The CDR3 runs to 15 residues. Germline assignment: CDR1 LNHDA and CDR2 SQIVND (reference sequence). The V and J ends lost 6 bases and 1 base respectively, with 15 bases between them. CDR3 sequence (DNA): TGTGCCAGTAGACAGAACCTAGAGTTTAACTATGGCTACACCTTC. Translating gives CASRQNLEFNYGYTF.

V and J are TRBV28 and TRBJ2-7; 9 nucleotides align to TRBD1. This CDR3 has 15 residues. Germline-derived CDR1 and CDR2 are MDHEN and SYDVKM. V lost 3 bases, J lost 4 bases, and 7 bases stayed unmatched. The CDR3 spells CASSFPDRGVYEQYF. As DNA, the CDR3 is TGTGCCAGCAGTTTTCCGGACAGGGGTGTATACGAGCAGTACTTC.

Here the CDR3 DNA reads TGTGCCTGGGGGTCTAGGGGACAGGGGAGGAATTCACCCCTCCACTTT. This sequence encodes CAWGSRGQGRNSPLHF. V and J are TRBV30 and TRBJ1-6; TRBD1 matches at 10 bases. The length of the CDR3 is 16 residues. CDR1 is GTSNPN, CDR2 SVGIG, per germline (reference sequence). Trimming removed 5 bases from V and 7 bases from J; junction bases left unmatched: 11.

The chain carries TRBV4-1 and TRBJ1-5; D remains ambiguous. There are 15 residues in the CDR3. Germline values: CDR1 MGHRA, CDR2 YSYEKL. The V end was cut by 0 bases, the J end by 8 bases, with 14 bases between. Here the CDR3 reads CASSQEGWFYEPQHF. The CDR3 DNA reads as TGCGCCAGCAGCCAAGAGGGCTGGTTTTACGAGCCCCAGCATTTT.

This clone is medium-sized within its sample. The chain is built from TRBV7-2 and TRBJ2-7; D gene uncertain. The CDR3 spans 12 residues. The germline V gene has CDR1 SGHTA and CDR2 FQGNSA. Trimming cost V 2 bases and J 10 bases, with 12 bases left between them. The CDR3 DNA sequence: TGTGCCAGCAGCTTACTCGGACCCTACCAGTACTTC. This sequence encodes CASSLLGPYQYF.

This chain links TRBV7-2 with TRBJ1-3; 10 bases fit TRBD1. This CDR3 has 19 residues. J was trimmed by 0 bases and V by 0 bases; bases with no gene match: 8. Germline V lookup: CDR1 SGHTA, CDR2 FQGNSA. The CDR3 loop is CASSLAGGTGASSGNTIYF. The CDR3 DNA reads as TGTGCCAGCAGCTTAGCGGGAGGGACAGGGGCGAGCTCTGGAAACACCATATATTTT.

The chain recombines TRBV7-8 with TRBJ1-1; D is uncertain. This CDR3 is built from 16 residues. V lost 0 bases and J lost 10, with 21 bases in between. Germline V gene sequence: CDR1 SGHVS, CDR2 FQNEAQ. CDR3 sequence (DNA): TGTGCCAGCAGCTTAGCCGGGCCTAGTCTTCCCGAGGGAGCTTTCTTT. Amino acids: CASSLAGPSLPEGAFF.

V gene TRBV27 combines with J gene TRBJ1-2; D is perhaps TRBD1 (5 bases). Between the trimmed V and J ends, which lost 5 bases and 4 bases, there was a span of 14 bases. This CDR3 region has 14 residues. From germline, CDR1 is MNHEY and CDR2 SMNVEV (reference sequence). The CDR3 DNA reads as TGTGCCAGCAGTAGACAGAACTTCCTCTATGGCTACACCTTC. It is translated as CASSRQNFLYGYTF.

The CDR3 protein is CASSLGNLYEQYF. The CDR3, as DNA: TGTGCCAGCAGTCTGGGGAACCTCTACGAGCAGTACTTC. This chain connects TRBV28 to TRBJ2-7; the D is unclear. Germline V gene sequence: CDR1 MDHEN, CDR2 SYDVKM. Trimming took 5 bases from V and 3 from J, leaving 11 bases between them. CDR3 length equals 13 residues. The full variable domain, completed using reference TRBV28 and TRBJ2-7, is DVKVTQSSRYLVKRTGEKVFLECVQDMDHENMFWYRQDPGLGLRLIYFSYDVKMKEKGDIPEGYSVSREKKERFSLILESASTNQTSMYLCASSLGNLYEQYFGPGTRLTVT.